These 9 T cell receptor delta chains originate from one sample sequenced in a study of Vδ1+ human thymocytes. Regarding the study as a whole: Highly polyclonal TRG and TRD repertoires with Gaussian CDR3 length distributions appeared in thymus.

Extracted RNA was reverse transcribed into cDNA. The CDR3 regions were amplified by multiplex PCR from V-gene primers to a constant-region primer. TCRdb called clones anew from the multiplex PCR reads with CATT. The data hold 50,000 to 75,000 delta-chain clones, with roughly 16% observed a single time. Their cognate antigens are unknown. What was sequenced was Vdelta1+ gamma-delta thymocytes from the thymus. Indicated subset: FACS-sorted CD3+ TCRalphabeta- TCRVdelta1+ TCRVdelta2- thymocytes. The receptors originated from a girl under three years old who had congenital heart surgery.

The J gene is TRDJ1, the V gene TRDV1; TRDD3 matches at 8 bases. V was clipped by 0 bases and J by 0 bases; unmatched bases: 18. The germline V gene has CDR1 TSWWSYY and CDR2 QGS. This CDR3 spans 21 amino acids. This CDR3 is CALGELSLSNYWGLNTDKLIF. The CDR3 DNA sequence: TGTGCTCTTGGGGAACTTTCCCTATCCAACTACTGGGGGCTCAACACCGATAAACTCATCTTT.

There are a few counts of this clone. The chain uses TRDV1 and TRDJ1, with 9 positions matching TRDD3. After removal of 5 bases from V and 4 bases from J, the junction contained 11 bases not matched to a gene. The length of the CDR3 is 16 residues. Germline values: CDR1 TSWWSYY, CDR2 QGS. The CDR3 coding sequence is TGTGCTCTTGGGAAGGGGTACTGGGGGAGCGACGATAAACTCATCTTT. Amino acids: CALGKGYWGSDDKLIF.

This sequence joins TRDV1 and TRDJ1; maybe TRDD2 (5 bases). The V end was cut by 4 bases, the J end by 0 bases, with 21 bases between. The CDR3 runs to 18 residues. In germline, CDR1 is TSWWSYY, CDR2 QGS. CDR3 coding DNA: TGTGCTCTTGGGGGGCACCACGTTCCTCCCTCGTACACCGATAAACTCATCTTT. This translates into CALGGHHVPPSYTDKLIF.

The V gene is TRDV1, the J gene TRDJ1; 12 bases match TRDD3. The CDR3 consists of 19 residues. Trimming removed 3 bases from V and 0 bases from J; junction bases left unmatched: 11. Germline assignment: CDR1 TSWWSYY and CDR2 QGS. The CDR3: CALGDGSWGIRADTDKLIF. CDR3 coding DNA: TGTGCTCTTGGGGATGGCTCCTGGGGGATACGAGCGGACACCGATAAACTCATCTTT.

The rearrangement uses TRAV29/DV5 and TRDJ1; 9 bases line up with TRDD3. The CDR3 consists of 17 residues. From germline, CDR1 is NSMFDY and CDR2 ISSIKDK. J gave up 3 bases and V 1 base, and 13 bases lay outside the gene matches. The CDR3 here is CAASRHLLGDVPDKLIF. The CDR3 bases are TGTGCAGCAAGCCGCCACCTACTGGGGGACGTACCCGATAAACTCATCTTT.

This clone was counted only a few times. J is TRDJ1 and V is TRDV1, with a weak D call TRDD3 (5 bases). The CDR3 runs 17 residues. The germline CDR1 and CDR2 sequences are TSWWSYY and QGS. Deletions cut 3 bases from V and 0 bases from J, with 17 bases between. The CDR3 protein is CALGEVTCPGDTDKLIF. Here the CDR3 DNA reads TGTGCTCTTGGGGAGGTTACGTGTCCGGGGGACACCGATAAACTCATCTTT.

The V gene is TRDV1, the J gene TRDJ1; the D gene is possibly TRDD3 (6 bases). V shed 5 bases and J shed 8 bases, with 33 bases lying between them. The CDR3 runs 19 residues. Looked up from germline, CDR1 is TSWWSYY and CDR2 is QGS. The CDR3 loop reads CALGPYRRGTQTPFGKLIF. CDR3 DNA: TGTGCTCTTGGGCCCTACCGACGGGGGACACAAACCCCCTTTGGGAAACTCATCTTT.

V gene TRAV29/DV5 combines with J gene TRDJ1, with 7 nucleotides matching TRDD3. V lost 4 bases and J lost 0; bases outside the gene matches: 21. Germline CDR1 reads NSMFDY; CDR2 reads ISSIKDK. CDR3 length: 19 amino acids. The DNA of the CDR3 is TGTGCAGCATTACCTGAAGGGCCTCCGTCCGGGGGATACACCGATAAACTCATCTTT. Amino acids: CAALPEGPPSGGYTDKLIF.

The V gene is TRDV1, the J gene TRDJ1; possibly TRDD3 for D (6 bases). The germline CDR1 and CDR2 sequences are TSWWSYY and QGS. The CDR3 extends over 25 amino acids. V was shortened by 6 bases and J by 2 bases, with 46 bases between the two germline ends. This CDR3 is CALGQYPDPISPSWWGPRGTDKLIF. CDR3 DNA: TGTGCTCTTGGCCAATACCCAGATCCTATCTCCCCCTCGTGGTGGGGGCCACGGGGAACCGATAAACTCATCTTT.